The 22 T cell receptor beta chains below were found in one sample sequenced in a study of Graves' ophthalmopathy and Graves' hyperthyroidism. Amplification from RNA transcripts yielded the TCR beta CDR3 regions. The first-round RT-PCR employed HTBI primers together with the Qiagen OneStep RT-PCR kit. A multiplex PCR was then performed as the second round. MiXCR was run by TCRdb on the multiplex PCR reads, yielding one entry per CDR3 protein. Here the sample spans fewer than 350,000 distinct CDR3 sequences, roughly 15% being singletons. The specimen was peripheral blood. These receptors all come from an adult man with Graves' ophthalmopathy.

The CDR3 is CASSVGAAYEQYF. CDR3 in DNA: TGTGCCAGCAGCGTCGGGGCGGCCTACGAGCAGTACTTC. This chain joins TRBV9 and TRBJ2-7, with D tentatively TRBD1 or TRBD2 (5 bases each). CDR1 and CDR2 (germline): SGDLS, YYNGEE. The CDR3 contains 13 residues. The V end lost 2 bases, the J end lost 2 bases, and 8 bases lay between the germline ends.

This clonotype appeared many times. The chain couples TRBV7-2 to TRBJ1-2, with 10 bases matching TRBD1. Germline V gene lookup returns CDR1 SGHTA and CDR2 FQGNSA. The V gene end was trimmed by 6 bases and the J gene end by 6 bases; junction bases not matched to a gene: 10. This CDR3 region has 15 residues. CDR3 bases: TGTGCCAGCAGTGCCGGGACAGGGGACTGGAATGGCTACACCTTC. Its translation: CASSAGTGDWNGYTF. The full variable domain, in which reference TRBV7-2 and TRBJ1-2 provide the parts outside the CDR3, is GAGVSQSPSNKVTEKGKDVELRCDPISGHTALYWYRQSLGQGLEFLIYFQGNSAPDKSGLPSDRFSAERTGGSVSTLTIQRTQQEDSAVYLCASSAGTGDWNGYTFGSGTRLTVV.

Many counts were recorded for this clonotype. The chain joins TRBV27 to TRBJ2-2, with D possibly being TRBD2 (6 bases). Germline V CDR1 and CDR2: MNHEY, SMNVEV (reference sequence). Trimming left V 2 bases short and J 4 bases short, with 11 bases between. The CDR3 contains 15 residues. The CDR3 is CASSLIRELTGELFF. DNA of the CDR3: TGTGCCAGCAGTTTAATCCGGGAGCTCACCGGGGAGCTGTTTTTT.

This clonotype occurred many times. The chain links TRBV20-1 to TRBJ2-7, with TRBD2 identical over 12 bases. This CDR3 is 16 amino acids long. The germline CDR1 and CDR2 sequences are DFQATT and SNEGSKA (reference sequence). Trimming took 2 bases from V and 0 from J; bases not matched to a gene: 5. The CDR3 coding sequence is TGCAGTGCTAGATCAGGGACTAGCGGGCACTCCTACGAGCAGTACTTC. This codes for CSARSGTSGHSYEQYF.

The sample holds many counts of this clonotype. The chain recombines TRBV28 with TRBJ2-2, with 7 bases matching TRBD1. This CDR3 is built from 13 residues. The junction had 3 bases not matched to a gene; V was cut back by 5 bases and J by 6 bases. Germline CDR1 and CDR2: MDHEN and SYDVKM. This chain's CDR3 is CASSAQGAGELFF. The CDR3 DNA reads as TGTGCCAGCAGTGCCCAGGGGGCCGGGGAGCTGTTTTTT. Full variable domain (remainder filled in from reference TRBV28 and TRBJ2-2): DVKVTQSSRYLVKRTGEKVFLECVQDMDHENMFWYRQDPGLGLRLIYFSYDVKMKEKGDIPEGYSVSREKKERFSLILESASTNQTSMYLCASSAQGAGELFFGEGSRLTVL.

This clonotype occurred many times. This rearrangement joins TRBV29-1 to TRBJ1-1; TRBD1 matches 7 bases. This CDR3 spans 13 amino acids. After removal of 5 bases from V and 0 bases from J, the junction contained 3 bases not matched to a gene. Germline values: CDR1 SQVTM, CDR2 ANQGSEA. The chain's CDR3 is CSVSGQLNTEAFF. The CDR3 nucleotides read TGCAGCGTTTCGGGACAGCTGAACACTGAAGCTTTCTTT.

This clonotype was seen many times. The gene calls are TRBV20-1 and TRBJ1-2; D possibly corresponds to TRBD1 (6 bases). The length of the CDR3 is 15 residues. V dropped 6 bases and J dropped 6 bases, with 23 bases sitting between them. Per the germline V gene, CDR1 is DFQATT and CDR2 is SNEGSKA (reference sequence). The CDR3 bases are TGCAGTGCCATCACCGCCCTTGCGGGGGGCCATGGCTACACCTTC. Translation: CSAITALAGGHGYTF.

In its sample, this clonotype was seen a few times. It may be a read error: a sequence one base away is much more abundant. The V call is TRBV2, the J call TRBJ1-6; weak D call: TRBD1 (5 bases). The CDR3 has 15 amino acids. Looked up from germline, CDR1 is SNHLY and CDR2 is FYNNEI. In nucleotides, the CDR3 is TGTGCCAGCATGACCAGGGCCGTGAGTAATTCACCCCCCCACTTT. It specifies CASMTRAVSNSPPHF.

CDR3 residues: CASSGSGTGNNQPQHF. For the CDR3, the DNA is TGTGCCAGCAGTGGATCCGGGACAGGGAACAATCAGCCCCAGCATTTT. The chain carries TRBV6-1 and TRBJ1-5; 9 bases line up with TRBD1. This CDR3 comprises 16 residues. The germline CDR1 and CDR2 sequences are MNHNS and SASEGT. The V and J ends lost 4 bases and 3 bases, in that order; junction bases with no gene match: 7.

The gene calls are TRBV12-3 or TRBV12-4 and TRBJ2-7, with D possibly being TRBD2 (6 bases). CDR3 length: 13 residues. With 8 bases removed from V and 2 bases from J, the gap between germline ends came to 13 bases. The chain's CDR3 is CASGEADTYEQYF. The DNA for the CDR3 is TGTGCCAGCGGGGAGGCAGACACCTACGAGCAGTACTTC.

This clonotype was seen just once. This sequence joins TRBV6-1 and TRBJ2-1; TRBD2 matches 10 bases. The J segment lost 6 bases and the V segment lost 6 bases, leaving 8 bases of the junction unmatched. The CDR3 length is 15 residues. CDR1 is MNHNS and CDR2 is SASEGT in the germline V gene. DNA of the CDR3: TGTGCCAGCAGCGCCACTAGCGGGACCTTCAATGAGCAGTTCTTC. It encodes CASSATSGTFNEQFF.

This clonotype was picked up many times. The chain carries TRBV19 and TRBJ1-5; possible D gene TRBD1, 5 bases. V gave up 7 bases and J gave up 2 bases, with 12 bases separating them. This CDR3 contains 14 residues. The germline V gene has CDR1 LNHDA and CDR2 SQIVND (reference sequence). This chain's CDR3 is CASTRGGGNQPQHF. The CDR3 nucleotides read TGTGCCAGTACCCGGGGGGGGGGCAATCAGCCCCAGCATTTT. The full variable domain, completed using reference TRBV19 and TRBJ1-5, is DGGITQSPKYLFRKEGQNVTLSCEQNLNHDAMYWYRQDPGQGLRLIYYSQIVNDFQKGDIAEGYSVSREKKESFPLTVTSAQKNPTAFYLCASTRGGGNQPQHFGDGTRLSIL.

This clonotype was detected ten times or more. V and J are TRBV5-1 and TRBJ1-1; 7 bases are shared with TRBD1. Germline-derived CDR1 and CDR2 are SGHRS and YFSETQ. CDR3 length equals 15 residues. The trim removed 4 bases at V and 4 bases at J, leaving 10 bases unmatched. The CDR3 nucleotides read TGCGCCAGCAGCGGGGGGACAGTCGCACCCACTGAAGCTTTCTTT. This sequence encodes CASSGGTVAPTEAFF.

This clonotype was recorded many times. CDR3 DNA: TGTGCCAGCTCACCACTGAAGGCGAACACTGAAGCTTTCTTT. Its translation: CASSPLKANTEAFF. The genes are TRBV18 and TRBJ1-1; D is uncertain. V lost 1 base, J lost 1 base, and 7 bases lay in between. Germline-derived CDR1 and CDR2 are KGHSH and LQKENI. The CDR3 length is 14 residues.

This clonotype was seen many times. The rearrangement links TRBV6-2 or TRBV6-3 to TRBJ1-5; D unresolved. The CDR3 has 13 residues. Per the germline V gene, CDR1 is MNHEY and CDR2 is SVGEGT. Trimming took off 6 bases at V and 0 bases at J, with 6 bases between the two ends. CDR3 nucleotide sequence: TGTGCCAGCAGGGGCGCTAGCAATCAGCCCCAGCATTTT. It is translated as CASRGASNQPQHF.

This clonotype was seen ten or more times. The DNA for the CDR3 is TGCGCCAGCAGCCAATTTGCGGACACCGGTACTGGAAACACCATATATTTT. This codes for CASSQFADTGTGNTIYF. The chain uses TRBV4-1 and TRBJ1-3, with D perhaps TRBD1 (5 bases). The V gene lost 2 bases and the J gene lost 2 bases, with 16 bases spanning the gap. This CDR3 comprises 17 residues. Germline V lookup: CDR1 MGHRA, CDR2 YSYEKL.

This clonotype was recorded at least ten times. The rearrangement uses TRBV11-1 and TRBJ2-7, with no clear D. The CDR3 covers 12 residues. The germline V gene encodes CDR1 SGHAT and CDR2 FQDESV (reference sequence). V was pared by 5 bases and J by 7 bases, with 12 bases between. The CDR3 loop reads CASSQPSGEQYF. As DNA, the CDR3 is TGTGCCAGCAGCCAACCTAGTGGTGAGCAGTACTTC.

This clonotype was detected ten times or more. This rearrangement joins TRBV11-2 to TRBJ2-5, with a tentative D call TRBD2 (5 bases). V lost 5 bases and J 1 base, leaving 14 bases between the germline ends. CDR1 SGHAT and CDR2 FQNNGV come from the germline V gene. The CDR3 runs to 15 residues. CDR3 sequence: CASSTGVSVQETQYF. For the CDR3, the DNA is TGTGCCAGCAGCACCGGGGTGTCCGTCCAAGAGACCCAGTACTTC.

This clonotype was counted at least ten times. The chain combines TRBV24-1 with TRBJ2-5; 9 positions match TRBD2. V shed 1 base and J 4 bases; nucleotides not matched to a gene: 6. The CDR3 has 16 amino acids. Looked up from germline, CDR1 is KGHDR and CDR2 is SFDVKD. CDR3: CATSDLGAGGRETQYF. CDR3 nucleotides: TGTGCCACCAGTGATTTAGGAGCGGGAGGTCGAGAGACCCAGTACTTC.

In this sample, this clonotype turned up many times. The chain employs TRBV11-2 and TRBJ1-1; D is uncertain. Germline V gives CDR1 SGHAT, CDR2 FQNNGV. Trimming took off 2 bases at V and 8 bases at J, with 12 bases between the two ends. The CDR3 extends over 13 amino acids. The CDR3 sequence: CASSLLSEGEAFF. Here the CDR3 DNA reads TGTGCCAGCAGCTTATTGAGTGAAGGGGAAGCTTTCTTT. The full variable domain, rest sourced from reference TRBV11-2 and TRBJ1-1, is EAGVAQSPRYKIIEKRQSVAFWCNPISGHATLYWYQQILGQGPKLLIQFQNNGVVDDSQLPKDRFSAERLKGVDSTLKIQPAKLEDSAVYLCASSLLSEGEAFFGQGTRLTVV.

This clonotype was detected a few times. This sequence may be a read error, since a much larger clone differs from it by one base. The chain is built from TRBV11-3 and TRBJ2-2, with 7 bases that match TRBD2. Per germline, CDR1 SGHNT and CDR2 YENEEA. CDR3 length: 15 amino acids. The CDR3 region is CASSRGGENTGELLF. CDR3 in DNA: TGTGCCAGCAGCCGTGGGGGGGAAAACACCGGGGAGCTGCTTTTT.

This clonotype was found many times. This sequence joins TRBV29-1 and TRBJ1-1; D is ambiguous. The CDR3 runs 13 residues. Per germline, CDR1 SQVTM and CDR2 ANQGSEA. The germline V and J ends were trimmed by 0 bases and 1 base, with 6 bases remaining between them. The CDR3 nucleotides read TGCAGCGTTGAAGATGCGAGGAACACTGAAGCTTTCTTT. Translation gives CSVEDARNTEAFF.